This is a list of T cell receptor beta chains from one sample in a study of blood T cell repertoires in COVID-19. TCRdb's copy holds only in-frame clones and misses some; the assay was immunoSEQ multiplex PCR. The table lists 95,000 to 150,000 clones, 70% to 90% of them singletons. Input material: peripheral blood. These receptor sequences come from a man in his 60s with acute or convalescent COVID-19. Each CDR3 is given without its conserved first and last residue. D genes are given only for firm matches.

v_gene,j_gene,d_gene,CDR3aa
TRBV6-5,TRBJ1-2,TRBD1,VSTRDRGDGYT
TRBV6-5,TRBJ1-2,-,ASSSNSGYGYT
TRBV19,TRBJ2-7,TRBD2,ASSIASGGVLPYEQY
TRBV7-3,TRBJ1-2,-,ASSLVPRGAPYGYT
TRBV6-5,TRBJ2-1,-,ASSYVAGEIAEQF
TRBV6-6,TRBJ1-1,-,ASTGLGEAF
TRBV7-3,TRBJ2-3,-,ASSAGSLTDTQY
TRBV28,TRBJ2-5,-,AAWGAETQY
TRBV3-1/TRBV3-2,TRBJ2-6,TRBD2,ASSRLVAGAGANVLT
TRBV6-7,TRBJ2-3,-,ASSLPTWTDTQY
TRBV5-1,TRBJ1-2,-,ASSPPGINYGYT
TRBV6-6,TRBJ1-6,-,ASSGTGKNSPLH
TRBV28,TRBJ1-1,-,ASSSPGAGGTEAF
TRBV18,TRBJ2-7,-,ASSRAGQGEDEQY